A single sample is the source of the 29 T cell receptor beta chains below, sequenced in a study of cytomegalovirus exposure and HLA in healthy donors. The repertoire was sequenced with immunoSEQ multiplex PCR; TCRdb's copy has only in-frame clones and lacks some. The table lists around 150,000 clones, 80% to 90% of them singletons. The sequenced sample was PBMCs. These receptors were collected from a woman under 30 in good health and CMV-seropositive.

This clone was counted a single time. The gene calls are TRBV23-1 and TRBJ2-7, with D perhaps TRBD2 (6 bases). TRBV23-1 is an ORF for which the function is uncertain. The V and J ends lost 8 bases and 2 bases respectively, with 13 bases between them. This CDR3 is 13 amino acids long. The CDR3 region is CASRHGTPYEQYF. CDR3 sequence (DNA): TGCGCCAGCCGCCACGGGACTCCCTACGAGCAGTACTTC.

This sequence joins TRBV4-1 and TRBJ2-1, with D possibly TRBD2 on 7 matching bases. The CDR3 is 16 residues long. Trimming took off 1 base at V and 8 bases at J, with 18 bases between the two ends. CDR1 and CDR2 from the germline V gene are MGHRA and YSYEKL. CDR3 nucleotides: TGCGCCAGCAGCCAAGTTATGCGGGGGCTTTTCTATGAGCAGTTCTTC. Encoded protein: CASSQVMRGLFYEQFF.

The chain combines TRBV11-2 with TRBJ1-2; 8 nucleotides match TRBD1. Per germline, CDR1 SGHAT and CDR2 FQNNGV. This CDR3 region has 13 residues. The junction had 2 bases not matched to a gene; V was cut back by 3 bases and J by 5 bases. The CDR3 loop reads CASSFRTGYGYTF. The CDR3 DNA reads as TGTGCCAGCAGCTTTCGGACAGGGTATGGCTACACCTTC.

The V call is TRBV6-5, the J call TRBJ1-5; D is ambiguous. Germline CDR1 MNHEY, CDR2 SVGAGI. The CDR3 extends over 14 amino acids. V lost 4 bases, J lost 2 bases, and 9 bases lay in between. CDR3 in DNA: TGTGCCAGCAGTTGGAGGGAGGGCAATCAGCCCCAGCATTTT. This codes for CASSWREGNQPQHF.

This clone was seen a single time. V and J are TRBV7-6 and TRBJ2-5; TRBD2 aligns across 8 bases. V lost 5 bases, J lost 5 bases, and 13 bases stayed unmatched. Germline V lookup: CDR1 SGHVS, CDR2 FNYEAQ. The CDR3 loop spans 16 amino acids. The CDR3 here is CASSHKGSGRAETQYF. Written as DNA, the CDR3 is TGTGCCAGCAGCCATAAGGGATCCGGGAGGGCCGAGACCCAGTACTTC.

The chain joins TRBV9 to TRBJ2-2; 7 nucleotides align to TRBD1. Germline loops: CDR1 SGDLS, CDR2 YYNGEE. The CDR3 runs 16 residues. V dropped 3 bases and J dropped 5; count of bases not matched to a gene: 10. The CDR3 bases are TGTGCCAGCAGCGCCTTAGGGGGCGCGGTAACCGGGGAGCTGTTTTTT. As protein: CASSALGGAVTGELFF.

The CDR3 loop is CASSLSQANTEAFF. CDR3 nucleotide sequence: TGTGCCAGCAGTTTATCGCAGGCAAACACTGAAGCTTTCTTT. This sequence joins TRBV27 and TRBJ1-1, with no clear D. This CDR3 contains 14 residues. Germline-derived CDR1 and CDR2 are MNHEY and SMNVEV (reference sequence). The V end lost 0 bases, the J end lost 2 bases, and 7 bases lay between the germline ends.

This chain links TRBV7-3 with TRBJ1-2, with D unclear. CDR3 length: 13 amino acids. Trimming removed 4 bases at V and 0 bases at J, with 6 bases between. Germline values: CDR1 SGHTA, CDR2 FQGTGA. The CDR3 loop reads CASSYNSNYGYTF. CDR3 bases: TGTGCCAGCAGCTACAATTCTAACTATGGCTACACCTTC.

The V and J genes are TRBV4-3 and TRBJ2-7, with TRBD1 matching over 10 bases. The CDR3 loop spans 15 amino acids. Germline loops: CDR1 LGHNA, CDR2 YSLEER. Trimming at V came to 0 bases and at J to 5 bases, leaving 4 bases not matched to a gene. The CDR3 region is CASSQEPGQGHEQYF. Here the CDR3 DNA reads TGCGCCAGCAGCCAAGAGCCGGGACAGGGGCACGAGCAGTACTTC.

The chain has TRBV10-2 and TRBJ2-2, with 7 bases that match TRBD1. The CDR3 runs 14 residues. Germline CDR1 is WSHSY and CDR2 is SAAADI. Trimming removed 11 bases from V and 2 bases from J; junction bases left unmatched: 8. In DNA, the CDR3 is TGCGCCGGGACAAGGGGGCGCAACACCGGGGAGCTGTTTTTT. Translation gives CAGTRGRNTGELFF.

The chain recombines TRBV7-2 with TRBJ2-7, with 8 bases identical to TRBD1. V was clipped by 3 bases and J by 5 bases; unmatched bases: 3. The CDR3 totals 13 residues. From germline, CDR1 is SGHTA and CDR2 FQGNSA. CDR3 in DNA: TGTGCCAGCAGCTTCGACAGGGGAGACGAGCAGTACTTC. This gives the protein CASSFDRGDEQYF.

The chain is built from TRBV29-1 and TRBJ1-1; the D is unclear. This CDR3 region has 14 residues. The germline gives CDR1 SQVTM, CDR2 ANQGSEA. V lost 6 bases to trimming and J lost 1 base, with 15 bases between them. The CDR3 bases are TGCAGCGTCGGTGACCAGGTACCGAACACTGAAGCTTTCTTT. Its protein is CSVGDQVPNTEAFF.

This chain connects TRBV6-5 to TRBJ1-4; D is ambiguous. V lost 6 bases and J lost 5, with 7 bases in between. CDR1 and CDR2 from the germline V gene are MNHEY and SVGAGI. This CDR3 has 12 residues. CDR3 DNA sequence: TGTGCCAGCAGACTCCGGAATGAAAAACTGTTTTTT. Translated, it gives CASRLRNEKLFF.

This chain connects TRBV19 to TRBJ2-1, with D unresolved. Deletions cut 7 bases from V and 2 bases from J, with 12 bases between. Germline-derived CDR1 and CDR2 are LNHDA and SQIVND (reference sequence). CDR3 length equals 14 residues. The CDR3 protein is CASTPDSTYNEQFF. Written as DNA, the CDR3 is TGTGCCAGTACCCCCGACTCTACCTACAATGAGCAGTTCTTC.

The rearrangement joins TRBV12-5 to TRBJ2-2; 8 nucleotides align to TRBD1. The V gene end was trimmed by 6 bases and the J gene end by 4 bases; junction bases not matched to a gene: 10. The CDR3 runs 16 residues. Germline V gene lookup returns CDR1 LGHNT and CDR2 FRNRAP. Here the CDR3 reads CASGYNAGGGTGELFF. CDR3 nucleotide sequence: TGTGCTAGTGGCTATAACGCAGGGGGCGGCACCGGGGAGCTGTTTTTT.

This chain links TRBV30 with TRBJ1-1, with a tentative D call TRBD1 (6 bases). V lost 0 bases and J lost 6, with 11 bases in between. The CDR3 consists of 13 residues. Germline V CDR1 and CDR2: GTSNPN, SVGIG (reference sequence). CDR3 nucleotides: TGTGCCTGGAGTGTACGCGGGGGCCCTGAAGCTTTCTTT. Protein sequence: CAWSVRGGPEAFF.

This chain joins TRBV5-6 and TRBJ1-2; D perhaps matches TRBD1 (6 bases). This CDR3 is 13 amino acids long. Germline values: CDR1 SGHDT, CDR2 YYEEEE. Between the trimmed V and J ends, which lost 4 bases and 6 bases, there was a span of 13 bases. CDR3 bases: TGTGCCAGCAGCCCTGGGGGCCTACATGGCTACACCTTC. Its translation is CASSPGGLHGYTF.

The rearrangement uses TRBV10-3 and TRBJ2-3, with 12 bases lining up with TRBD1. The CDR3 is 22 amino acids. V shed 6 bases, J shed 0 bases, and the junction held 22 bases outside the gene matches. The germline CDR1 and CDR2 sequences are ENHRY and SYGVKD. The CDR3, as DNA: TGTGCCATCAGCGGGCCGTCTCGTCCCGGGACAGGGGGCCGGATTAGCACAGATACGCAGTATTTT. This gives the protein CAISGPSRPGTGGRISTDTQYF.

This clone turned up a few times. This sequence joins TRBV6-6 and TRBJ2-2; tentative D call: TRBD1 (6 bases). The CDR3 is 15 amino acids. Germline V CDR1 and CDR2: MNHNY, SVGAGI (reference sequence). Trimming left V 5 bases short and J 0 bases short, with 10 bases between. For the CDR3, the DNA is TGTGCCAGCAGTAAGGGACAAGCGAACACCGGGGAGCTGTTTTTT. It encodes CASSKGQANTGELFF.

CDR3: CASSFSGGTNEKLFF. The CDR3 DNA reads TGTGCCAGCAGTTTTTCAGGGGGGACTAATGAAAAACTGTTTTTT. The V and J genes are TRBV2 and TRBJ1-4; 7 bases line up with TRBD1. The germline gives CDR1 SNHLY, CDR2 FYNNEI. The CDR3 runs to 15 residues. Trimming cost V 5 bases and J 2 bases; bases outside gene matches: 5.

The rearrangement uses TRBV4-2 and TRBJ2-4, with TRBD2 matching 9 bases. J was trimmed by 1 base and V by 3 bases; bases with no gene match: 10. Germline V gene sequence: CDR1 LGHNA, CDR2 YNFKEQ. The CDR3 runs to 18 residues. The CDR3 DNA sequence: TGTGCCAGCAGCCAGGGCCTAGCGGGACGTGATGCCAAAAACATTCAGTACTTC. It translates to CASSQGLAGRDAKNIQYF.

V is TRBV13 and J is TRBJ1-4; TRBD1 matches 7 bases. V lost 5 bases and J lost 7; bases outside the gene matches: 10. The germline V gene has CDR1 PRHDT and CDR2 FYEKMQ (reference sequence). This CDR3 is built from 15 residues. DNA for the CDR3: TGTGCCAGCAGCCAAAGACAGGGTAAGGGTGAAAAACTGTTTTTT. This codes for CASSQRQGKGEKLFF.

Many counts were recorded for this clone. V and J are TRBV6-6 and TRBJ1-5; D not resolved. Germline CDR1 and CDR2: MNHNY and SVGAGI (reference sequence). The ends were cut back, 6 bases at V and 4 bases at J, with 19 bases in the middle. The CDR3 has 16 amino acids. The CDR3 spells CASSLADGIRNQPQHF. The CDR3 DNA is TGTGCCAGCAGCCTAGCGGACGGTATTCGGAATCAGCCCCAGCATTTT.

The gene calls are TRBV19 and TRBJ2-7; 7 nucleotides line up with TRBD1. The J segment lost 6 bases and the V segment lost 5 bases, leaving 4 bases of the junction unmatched. From germline, CDR1 is LNHDA and CDR2 SQIVND (reference sequence). This CDR3 spans 12 amino acids. DNA of the CDR3: TGTGCCAGTAGTGGGACAGTAGGCGAGCAGTACTTC. Translating it yields CASSGTVGEQYF.

CDR3 loop: CASDLEEGLNSPLHF. Written as DNA, the CDR3 is TGTGCCAGCGACCTAGAGGAGGGTTTGAACTCACCCCTCCACTTT. The chain joins TRBV2 to TRBJ1-6, with D unclear. The germline gives CDR1 SNHLY, CDR2 FYNNEI. The CDR3 is 15 residues long. V lost 8 bases, J lost 10 bases, and 21 bases lay in between.

The rearrangement uses TRBV7-8 and TRBJ2-7; TRBD1 matches 10 bases. CDR1 is SGHVS and CDR2 is FQNEAQ in the germline V gene. The CDR3 sequence is 17 residues long. Trimming removed 4 bases from V and 5 bases from J; junction bases left unmatched: 14. The CDR3: CASSYFLGQGRENEQYF. CDR3 nucleotide sequence: TGTGCCAGCAGCTATTTCTTGGGACAGGGGCGGGAGAACGAGCAGTACTTC.

V and J are TRBV28 and TRBJ2-1, with TRBD2 matching over 8 bases. The CDR3 totals 15 residues. V lost 0 bases to trimming and J lost 4 bases; unmatched junction nucleotides: 2. Germline CDR1 is MDHEN and CDR2 is SYDVKM. CDR3 amino acids: CASSLWSGGYNEQFF. CDR3 coding DNA: TGTGCCAGCAGTTTATGGAGCGGGGGTTACAATGAGCAGTTCTTC. The full variable domain, its missing parts supplied by reference TRBV28 and TRBJ2-1, is DVKVTQSSRYLVKRTGEKVFLECVQDMDHENMFWYRQDPGLGLRLIYFSYDVKMKEKGDIPEGYSVSREKKERFSLILESASTNQTSMYLCASSLWSGGYNEQFFGPGTRLTVL.

CDR3 DNA sequence: TGTGCCAGCAGGGGACCTGGGAGGAGGAGGGCCTACGAGCAGTACTTC. Its translation: CASRGPGRRRAYEQYF. J is TRBJ2-7 and V is TRBV6-6; a possible D gene is TRBD2 (6 bases). The CDR3 loop spans 16 amino acids. Trimming cost V 6 bases and J 2 bases, with 20 bases left between them. Germline V gives CDR1 MNHNY, CDR2 SVGAGI (reference sequence).

The CDR3 is CASSYRSGPQETQYF. In DNA, the CDR3 is TGTGCCAGCAGTTATCGTAGCGGACCCCAAGAGACCCAGTACTTC. The V gene is TRBV27, the J gene TRBJ2-5; the D gene is possibly TRBD2 (6 bases). The CDR3 is made up of 15 amino acids. The germline gives CDR1 MNHEY, CDR2 SMNVEV (reference sequence). The V end was cut by 4 bases, the J end by 1 base, with 13 bases between.